This is a list of T cell receptor beta chains from one sample in a study of blood T cell repertoires in COVID-19. The assay was immunoSEQ multiplex PCR, and TCRdb's table has in-frame clones only and misses some. Among about 400,000 clones, 86% were seen once, and the ten largest hold 1.4%. Material: peripheral blood. These receptors came from a woman aged 25 to 39 with active or convalescent COVID-19. Each CDR3 is given without its conserved first and last residue. Fields, in order: clone size, V gene, J gene, CDR3 protein. The size field is filled for only some rows; it gives once, few, many or a size class.

abundance: .; v_gene: TRBV25-1; j_gene: TRBJ2-5; CDR3aa: ASRTGTSGIRETQY
abundance: .; v_gene: TRBV5-6; j_gene: TRBJ1-1; CDR3aa: ASSWGQLRTEAF
abundance: few; v_gene: TRBV19; j_gene: TRBJ1-4; CDR3aa: ASKQGFATNEKLF
abundance: .; v_gene: TRBV4-1; j_gene: TRBJ2-1; CDR3aa: ASSQADTPTNNEQF
abundance: .; v_gene: TRBV5-4; j_gene: TRBJ2-1; CDR3aa: ASSARLAGFNEQF
abundance: once; v_gene: TRBV6-1; j_gene: TRBJ2-1; CDR3aa: ASSEFALAGGQDEQF
abundance: once; v_gene: TRBV19; j_gene: TRBJ2-7; CDR3aa: ASSSSDEQY
abundance: .; v_gene: TRBV6-5; j_gene: TRBJ1-5; CDR3aa: ASSRDRGPHQPQH
abundance: .; v_gene: TRBV7-9; j_gene: TRBJ2-3; CDR3aa: ASSLAGGRAGGDTQY
abundance: .; v_gene: TRBV2; j_gene: TRBJ1-6; CDR3aa: ASSDPGGYNSPLH
abundance: .; v_gene: TRBV4-2; j_gene: TRBJ1-1; CDR3aa: ASSQDPTGNTEAF
abundance: few; v_gene: TRBV5-1; j_gene: TRBJ1-1; CDR3aa: ASSVPGAGTEAF
abundance: .; v_gene: TRBV24-1; j_gene: TRBJ2-3; CDR3aa: ATSGTGGPGLPDTQY
abundance: .; v_gene: TRBV27; j_gene: TRBJ1-1; CDR3aa: ASSSGPYGGTEAF
abundance: .; v_gene: TRBV29-1; j_gene: TRBJ1-2; CDR3aa: RSHRDYGYT
abundance: few; v_gene: TRBV7-9; j_gene: TRBJ1-2; CDR3aa: ASSPSGAYGYT
abundance: .; v_gene: TRBV28; j_gene: TRBJ1-4; CDR3aa: ASSSRRINDEKLF
abundance: .; v_gene: TRBV7-2; j_gene: TRBJ1-2; CDR3aa: ASSPRGGYT
abundance: .; v_gene: TRBV5-4; j_gene: TRBJ2-7; CDR3aa: ASRREGYEQY
abundance: once; v_gene: TRBV5-1; j_gene: TRBJ1-1; CDR3aa: ASSLVTGANTEAF
abundance: .; v_gene: TRBV5-1; j_gene: TRBJ1-2; CDR3aa: ASSLAGQRGYT
abundance: .; v_gene: TRBV11-2; j_gene: TRBJ2-5; CDR3aa: ASSLVLGLGQETQY
abundance: .; v_gene: TRBV7-9; j_gene: TRBJ2-2; CDR3aa: ASSSRVVTLNTGELF
abundance: .; v_gene: TRBV5-4; j_gene: TRBJ2-1; CDR3aa: ASSRGGSSYNEQF
abundance: .; v_gene: TRBV18; j_gene: TRBJ1-1; CDR3aa: ASSRREGNTEAF
abundance: .; v_gene: TRBV3-1/TRBV3-2; j_gene: TRBJ1-2; CDR3aa: ASSQVPSSGSWAGYT